A single TCR beta chain is shown here with its context. This sample is drawn from a study of blood T cell repertoires in COVID-19. Germline loops: CDR1 SNHLY, CDR2 FYNNEI. V shed 3 bases and J 8 bases; nucleotides not matched to a gene: 7. The CDR3 has 15 amino acids. Using immunoSEQ multiplex PCR, the repertoire was profiled, and TCRdb retains in-frame clones only, with some absent. Altogether under 300,000 clones are present, roughly 87% being singletons, with the ten largest covering about 6.9%. The source of this sequence is a woman in her twenties or thirties with acute COVID-19. This chain joins TRBV2 and TRBJ1-6; 7 positions agree with TRBD1. The sequenced material came from PBMCs or T cells enriched from blood (not recorded which). The CDR3 spells CASSETTGQDSPLHF. In nucleotides, the CDR3 is TGTGCCAGCAGTGAGACGACAGGACAGGATTCACCCCTCCACTTT.